What follows are 28 T cell receptor beta chains derived from one specimen sequenced in a study of neoadjuvant anti-PD-1 for oral cavity cancer. Sequencing was performed with immunoSEQ multiplex PCR; in TCRdb, only in-frame clones are kept and a portion is missing. Of 9,500 to 15,000 clones listed, about 70% are singletons. The sample's time point: after neoadjuvant nivolumab, at surgical resection. The input for sequencing was PBMCs, taken after nivolumab (anti-PD-1) treatment. The receptors were sampled from a person aged 40 to 85 with oral cavity squamous cell carcinoma.

V and J are TRBV5-1 and TRBJ1-1; D perhaps matches TRBD1 (6 bases). V gave up 6 bases and J gave up 5 bases, with 17 bases separating them. CDR1 and CDR2 (germline): SGHRS, YFSETQ. The CDR3 is 14 amino acids. The DNA for the CDR3 is TGCGCCAGCAATAACAGGGCCAGAGGGACTGAAGCTTTCTTT. Protein: CASNNRARGTEAFF.

The CDR3 loop reads CASSYQGGNYGYTF. In DNA form, the CDR3 reads TGTGCCAGCAGTTATCAGGGGGGGAACTATGGCTACACCTTC. V gene TRBV28 combines with J gene TRBJ1-2, with TRBD1 matching 7 bases. Germline V gives CDR1 MDHEN, CDR2 SYDVKM. CDR3 length: 14 residues. J was trimmed by 2 bases and V by 4 bases; bases with no gene match: 4.

This clone was detected only once. V is TRBV4-1 and J is TRBJ2-3; perhaps D is TRBD1 or TRBD2 (5 bases each). The CDR3 has 15 residues. Germline assignment: CDR1 MGHRA and CDR2 YSYEKL. V lost 6 bases, J lost 3 bases, and 16 bases lay in between. The CDR3 reads CASRLRDLATDTQYF. The CDR3 nucleotides read TGCGCCAGCAGGCTCCGGGACCTAGCAACAGATACGCAGTATTTT.

The J gene is TRBJ2-3, the V gene TRBV4-1; maybe TRBD2 (6 bases). Per germline, CDR1 MGHRA and CDR2 YSYEKL. The CDR3 spans 17 residues. Trimming took off 2 bases at V and 1 base at J, with 16 bases between the two ends. CDR3 DNA sequence: TGCGCCAGCAGCCAAATAGGTCGGGAGAAAGGCACAGATACGCAGTATTTT. Protein product: CASSQIGREKGTDTQYF.

V gene TRBV6-5 combines with J gene TRBJ2-5, with a possible D match to TRBD2 (7 bases). This CDR3 is built from 15 residues. Trimming stripped 2 bases from V and 4 bases from J, with 14 bases between. Looked up from germline, CDR1 is MNHEY and CDR2 is SVGAGI. The CDR3 region has the DNA TGTGCCAGCAGTTACGGGGGGGGGCCGTCAGAGACCCAGTACTTC. Its translation: CASSYGGGPSETQYF.

The gene calls are TRBV6-1 and TRBJ2-1; 10 bases map to TRBD2. V gave up 5 bases and J gave up 8 bases; unmatched junction bases: 6. From germline, CDR1 is MNHNS and CDR2 SASEGT. The CDR3 contains 14 residues. The CDR3 sequence is CASSNSGRSDEQFF. CDR3 nucleotide sequence: TGTGCCAGCAGTAATAGCGGGAGGTCCGATGAGCAGTTCTTC.

This clone has a handful of counts. The chain is built from TRBV7-9 and TRBJ1-3; D is ambiguous. V lost 6 bases to trimming and J lost 4 bases, with 19 bases between them. The length of the CDR3 is 16 residues. The germline CDR1 and CDR2 sequences are SEHNR and FQNEAQ (reference sequence). The CDR3 sequence: CASSSPLGSDGNTIYF. Written as DNA, the CDR3 is TGTGCCAGCAGTTCCCCTTTAGGGTCAGACGGAAACACCATATATTTT.

The V and J genes are TRBV4-2 and TRBJ2-5; D remains ambiguous. This CDR3 contains 14 residues. Germline CDR1 and CDR2: LGHNA and YNFKEQ. V gave up 1 base and J gave up 2 bases, with 8 bases separating them. The CDR3 DNA sequence: TGTGCCAGCAGCCAAGTGTCTGCACAAGAGACCCAGTACTTC. It specifies CASSQVSAQETQYF.

The V call is TRBV14, the J call TRBJ2-1, with D possibly being TRBD2 (5 bases). V gave up 0 bases and J gave up 2 bases, with 11 bases separating them. The germline CDR1 and CDR2 sequences are SGHDN and FVKESK. There are 16 residues in the CDR3. The CDR3, as DNA: TGTGCCAGCAGCCAAGATAGAGGGAGCGCCTACAATGAGCAGTTCTTC. It codes for CASSQDRGSAYNEQFF.

V usage is TRBV2 and J usage is TRBJ1-2; 9 bases are a match to TRBD1. This CDR3 is 13 amino acids long. V lost 4 bases, J lost 3 bases, and 0 bases stayed unmatched. Germline CDR1 is SNHLY and CDR2 is FYNNEI. This CDR3 is CASSGDRDYGYTF. For the CDR3, the DNA is TGTGCCAGCAGTGGGGACAGGGACTATGGCTACACCTTC.

This rearrangement joins TRBV30 to TRBJ2-5; D uncertain. V was trimmed by 1 base and J by 2 bases, leaving 2 bases between them. Germline V gene data show CDR1 as GTSNPN and CDR2 as SVGIG (reference sequence). The CDR3 is 11 amino acids. CDR3 in amino acids: CAWSAQETQYF. DNA of the CDR3: TGTGCCTGGAGTGCACAAGAGACCCAGTACTTC.

The chain couples TRBV27 to TRBJ1-1; D not certain. The CDR3 spans 16 residues. The V end lost 5 bases, the J end lost 3 bases, and 19 bases lay between the germline ends. The germline V gene encodes CDR1 MNHEY and CDR2 SMNVEV (reference sequence). CDR3 DNA: TGTGCCAGCAGTCCGATTCGGTTAGTCGTTTACACTGAAGCTTTCTTT. Translated: CASSPIRLVVYTEAFF.

The chain is built from TRBV2 and TRBJ2-7, with no clear D. Germline CDR1 is SNHLY and CDR2 is FYNNEI. The length of the CDR3 is 12 residues. The V end was cut by 5 bases, the J end by 3 bases, with 8 bases between. CDR3 coding DNA: TGTGCCAGCAGTCTCGGAAACTACGAGCAGTACTTC. This sequence encodes CASSLGNYEQYF.

CDR3 sequence (DNA): TGCAGCGTTGCCCCGACAGCCGCTTACGAGCAGTACTTC. Translated: CSVAPTAAYEQYF. This rearrangement joins TRBV29-1 to TRBJ2-7; D might be TRBD1 (5 bases). The ends were cut back, 4 bases at V and 4 bases at J, with 14 bases in the middle. Per the germline V gene, CDR1 is SQVTM and CDR2 is ANQGSEA. This CDR3 has 13 amino acids.

This clone was observed a handful of times. This chain uses TRBV2 with TRBJ2-3, with D uncertain. Germline V gene sequence: CDR1 SNHLY, CDR2 FYNNEI. This CDR3 comprises 14 residues. V lost 10 bases, J lost 1 base, and 15 bases lay in between. CDR3 nucleotide sequence: TGTGCCACCACCCCGTATGCTGGCACAGATACGCAGTATTTT. This sequence encodes CATTPYAGTDTQYF.

The chain links TRBV7-8 to TRBJ1-1; the D is unclear. From germline, CDR1 is SGHVS and CDR2 FQNEAQ. Trimming shortened V by 6 bases and J by 8 bases, and 16 bases separated the two germline ends. CDR3 size: 13 residues. CDR3 amino acids: CASRLMSLTEAFF. CDR3 sequence (DNA): TGTGCCAGCAGGCTAATGTCGCTGACGGAAGCTTTCTTT. Based on the CDR3 plus reference TRBV7-8 and TRBJ1-1, the full variable domain is GAGVSQSPRYKVAKRGQDVALRCDPISGHVSLFWYQQALGQGPEFLTYFQNEAQLDKSGLPSDRFFAERPEGSVSTLKIQRTQQEDSAVYLCASRLMSLTEAFFGQGTRLTVV.

DNA of the CDR3: TGTGCCAGCAGCTTCAGAACAGGGGTGACCCAGTACTTC. This gives the protein CASSFRTGVTQYF. The V and J genes are TRBV5-8 and TRBJ2-5; 7 nucleotides agree with TRBD1. Germline V gene data show CDR1 as SGHTS and CDR2 as YDEGEE. There are 13 residues in the CDR3. V dropped 2 bases and J dropped 7; count of bases not matched to a gene: 5. The full variable domain, its missing parts supplied by reference TRBV5-8 and TRBJ2-5, is EAGVTQSPTHLIKTRGQQATLRCSPISGHTSVYWYQQALGLGLQFLLWYDEGEERNRGNFPPRFSGRQFPNYSSELNVNALELEDSALYLCASSFRTGVTQYFGPGTRLLVL.

J is TRBJ2-7 and V is TRBV9, with D possibly called TRBD1 or TRBD2 (5 bases each). CDR3 length: 13 amino acids. CDR1 is SGDLS and CDR2 is YYNGEE in the germline V gene. Between the trimmed V and J ends, which lost 3 bases and 1 base, there was a span of 8 bases. CDR3 region: CASSGDGSYEQYF. CDR3 in DNA: TGTGCCAGCAGCGGGGACGGATCCTACGAGCAGTACTTC.

This chain connects TRBV7-2 to TRBJ2-7, with TRBD1 identical over 11 bases. The CDR3 is 13 amino acids. CDR1 is SGHTA and CDR2 is FQGNSA in the germline V gene. The ends lost 3 bases at V and 7 bases at J; junction bases unmatched: 2. This CDR3 reads CASSFGTGGEQYF. DNA of the CDR3: TGTGCCAGCAGCTTTGGGACAGGGGGGGAGCAGTACTTC.

V gene TRBV25-1 combines with J gene TRBJ2-3, with 9 bases lining up with TRBD2. With V trimmed by 1 base and J by 1 base, 0 bases remained unmatched. Germline CDR1 is MGHDK and CDR2 is SYGVNS. There are 15 residues in the CDR3. The CDR3 nucleotides are TGTGCCAGCAGTGAATGGACTAGCGGCACAGATACGCAGTATTTT. Translating gives CASSEWTSGTDTQYF.

The chain uses TRBV5-1 and TRBJ2-7, with 10 bases lining up with TRBD2. The germline gives CDR1 SGHRS, CDR2 YFSETQ. The J segment lost 3 bases and the V segment lost 3 bases, leaving 15 bases of the junction unmatched. There are 18 residues in the CDR3. Here the CDR3 DNA reads TGCGCCAGCAGCTCGAACCAATTATCTAGCGGGAGAGGCTACGAGCAGTACTTC. Translating gives CASSSNQLSSGRGYEQYF. The whole variable domain, remainder taken from reference TRBV5-1 and TRBJ2-7, is KAGVTQTPRYLIKTRGQQVTLSCSPISGHRSVSWYQQTPGQGLQFLFEYFSETQRNKGNFPGRFSGRQFSNSRSEMNVSTLELGDSALYLCASSSNQLSSGRGYEQYFGPGTRLTVT.

V and J are TRBV6-1 and TRBJ2-7, with D tentatively TRBD1 or TRBD2 (5 bases each). The CDR3 spans 15 residues. V was cut by 2 bases and J by 2 bases, with 13 bases left in between. Per germline, CDR1 MNHNS and CDR2 SASEGT. CDR3 sequence: CASSERFRDPYEQYF. CDR3 in DNA: TGTGCCAGCAGTGAAAGGTTCAGGGACCCCTACGAGCAGTACTTC.

The chain has TRBV5-6 and TRBJ1-5, with D possibly TRBD1 on 5 matching bases. The CDR3 loop spans 16 amino acids. V lost 4 bases to trimming and J lost 4 bases, with 18 bases between them. The germline gives CDR1 SGHDT, CDR2 YYEEEE. CDR3 residues: CASSRLEDSWNQPQHF. The CDR3 region has the DNA TGTGCCAGCAGCCGCTTGGAAGACAGCTGGAATCAGCCCCAGCATTTT.

The rearrangement joins TRBV13 to TRBJ1-2; 7 positions match TRBD1. CDR1 is PRHDT, CDR2 FYEKMQ, per germline (reference sequence). CDR3 length equals 15 residues. The V and J ends lost 5 bases and 0 bases, in that order; junction bases with no gene match: 6. CDR3 loop: CASSARDSPNYGYTF. CDR3 nucleotide sequence: TGTGCCAGCAGCGCCCGGGACAGCCCTAACTATGGCTACACCTTC.

The table lists this clone with a few counts. The chain carries TRBV2 and TRBJ1-2; possibly TRBD1 for D (5 bases). The V gene's germline CDR1 is SNHLY and CDR2 FYNNEI. The CDR3 is 13 amino acids. Trimming cost V 6 bases and J 7 bases, with 15 bases left between them. The CDR3 protein is CASRTVEGSGYTF. CDR3 nucleotide sequence: TGTGCCAGCAGGACCGTAGAGGGGTCTGGCTACACCTTC.

V and J are TRBV11-1 and TRBJ2-1; possibly TRBD2 for D (7 bases). The V end lost 4 bases, the J end lost 12 bases, and 16 bases lay between the germline ends. This CDR3 is built from 13 residues. Germline V lookup: CDR1 SGHAT, CDR2 FQDESV (reference sequence). DNA for the CDR3: TGTGCCAGCAGCTCCCAGGGGAGGGTTGTGCAGTTCTTC. Its translation: CASSSQGRVVQFF.

This clone was counted only a few times. This rearrangement joins TRBV2 to TRBJ2-7; no clear D. The germline CDR1 and CDR2 sequences are SNHLY and FYNNEI. V dropped 5 bases and J dropped 3 bases, with 11 bases sitting between them. This CDR3 is 13 amino acids long. The CDR3 sequence: CASSRDEIYEQYF. The DNA of the CDR3 is TGTGCCAGCAGTCGAGATGAGATCTACGAGCAGTACTTC.

The V call is TRBV6-1, the J call TRBJ2-1; TRBD2 agrees at 8 bases. Germline CDR1 and CDR2: MNHNS and SASEGT. CDR3 length equals 15 residues. The junction had 6 bases not matched to a gene; V was cut back by 4 bases and J by 4 bases. The CDR3, as DNA: TGTGCCAGCAGTGGGGGTAGCGGGGAATACAATGAGCAGTTCTTC. Translating gives CASSGGSGEYNEQFF.